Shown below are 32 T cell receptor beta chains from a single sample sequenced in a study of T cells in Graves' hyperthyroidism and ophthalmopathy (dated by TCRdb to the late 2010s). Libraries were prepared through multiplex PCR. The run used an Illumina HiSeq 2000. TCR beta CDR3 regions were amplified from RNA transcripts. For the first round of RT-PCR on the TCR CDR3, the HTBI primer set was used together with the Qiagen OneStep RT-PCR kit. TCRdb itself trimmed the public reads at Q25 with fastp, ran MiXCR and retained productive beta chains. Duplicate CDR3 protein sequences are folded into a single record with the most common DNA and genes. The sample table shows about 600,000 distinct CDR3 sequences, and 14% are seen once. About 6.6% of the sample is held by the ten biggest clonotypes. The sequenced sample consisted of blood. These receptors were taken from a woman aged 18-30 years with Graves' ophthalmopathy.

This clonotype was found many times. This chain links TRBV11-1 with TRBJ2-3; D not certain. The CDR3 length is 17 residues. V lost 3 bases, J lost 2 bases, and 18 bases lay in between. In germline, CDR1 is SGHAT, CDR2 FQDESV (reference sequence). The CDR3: CASSLSRTLFSTDTQYF. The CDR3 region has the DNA TGTGCCAGCAGCTTGAGCAGGACCCTCTTTTCCACAGATACGCAGTATTTT.

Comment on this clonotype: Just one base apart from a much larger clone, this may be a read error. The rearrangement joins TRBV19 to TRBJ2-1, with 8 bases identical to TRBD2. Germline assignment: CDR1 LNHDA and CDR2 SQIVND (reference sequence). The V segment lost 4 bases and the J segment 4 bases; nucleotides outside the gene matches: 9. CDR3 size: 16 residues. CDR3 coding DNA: TGTGCCAGTAGTACGATCAGCGGGGGCTCTTACAATGAGCAGTTCTTC. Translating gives CASSTISGGSYNEQFF.

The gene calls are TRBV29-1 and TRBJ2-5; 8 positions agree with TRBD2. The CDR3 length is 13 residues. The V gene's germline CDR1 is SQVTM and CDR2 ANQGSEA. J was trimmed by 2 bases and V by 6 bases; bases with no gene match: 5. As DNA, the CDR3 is TGCAGCGTGGTTTCGGGGGGGCAAGAGACCCAGTACTTC. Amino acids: CSVVSGGQETQYF.

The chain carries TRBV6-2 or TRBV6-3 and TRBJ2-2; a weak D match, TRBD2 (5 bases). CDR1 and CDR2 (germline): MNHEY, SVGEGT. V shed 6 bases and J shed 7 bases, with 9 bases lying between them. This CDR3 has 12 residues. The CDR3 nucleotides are TGTGCCAGCAGACCCGGGAACGGGGAGCTGTTTTTT. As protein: CASRPGNGELFF.

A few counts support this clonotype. CDR3 coding DNA: TGTGCCAGCAGCTTAGATTCTCGGGGGTTCAAAAACATTCAGTACTTC. This translates into CASSLDSRGFKNIQYF. The chain is built from TRBV11-2 and TRBJ2-4; maybe TRBD2 (6 bases). V gave up 0 bases and J gave up 3 bases, with 12 bases separating them. Per the germline V gene, CDR1 is SGHAT and CDR2 is FQNNGV. The CDR3 has 16 amino acids.

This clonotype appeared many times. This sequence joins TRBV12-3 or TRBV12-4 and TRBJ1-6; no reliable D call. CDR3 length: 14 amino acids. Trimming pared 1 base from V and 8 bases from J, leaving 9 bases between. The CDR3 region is CASSLGQEHSPLHF. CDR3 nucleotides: TGTGCCAGCAGTTTAGGGCAGGAACATTCACCCCTCCACTTT.

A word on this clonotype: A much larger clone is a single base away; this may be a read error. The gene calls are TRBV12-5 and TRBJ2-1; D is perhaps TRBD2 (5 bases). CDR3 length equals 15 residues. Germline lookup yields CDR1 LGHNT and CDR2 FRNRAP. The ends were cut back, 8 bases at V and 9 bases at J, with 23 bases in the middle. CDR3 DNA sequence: TGTGCTAGTAGTTATGGGGTCTGGGAGCAAGGTGAGCAGTTCTTC. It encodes CASSYGVWEQGEQFF.

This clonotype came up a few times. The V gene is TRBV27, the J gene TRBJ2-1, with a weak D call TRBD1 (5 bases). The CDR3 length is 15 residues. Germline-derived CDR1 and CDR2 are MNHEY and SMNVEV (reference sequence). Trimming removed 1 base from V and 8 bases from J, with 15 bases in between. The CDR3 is CASSLFEERGYEQFF. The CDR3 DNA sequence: TGTGCCAGCAGTTTATTCGAGGAAAGGGGTTATGAGCAGTTCTTC.

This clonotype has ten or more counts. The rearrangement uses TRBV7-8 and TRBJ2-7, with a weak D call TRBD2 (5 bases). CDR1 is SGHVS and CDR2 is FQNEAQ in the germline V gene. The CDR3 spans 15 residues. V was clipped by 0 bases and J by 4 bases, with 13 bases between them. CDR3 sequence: CASSLAGVLRYEQYF. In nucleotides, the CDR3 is TGTGCCAGCAGCTTAGCGGGAGTGTTAAGATACGAGCAGTACTTC.

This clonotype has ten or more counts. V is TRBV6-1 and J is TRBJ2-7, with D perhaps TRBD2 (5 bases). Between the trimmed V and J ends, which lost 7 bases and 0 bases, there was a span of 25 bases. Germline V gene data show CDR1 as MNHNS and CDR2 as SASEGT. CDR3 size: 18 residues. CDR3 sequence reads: CASTKNPLVGSSSYEQYF. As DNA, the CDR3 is TGTGCCAGCACCAAGAACCCTCTCGTAGGGAGCAGCTCCTACGAGCAGTACTTC.

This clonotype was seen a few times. The CDR3 sequence: CASSLESGGDTGELFF. The CDR3 coding sequence is TGTGCCAGCAGCTTAGAGTCAGGAGGGGACACCGGGGAGCTGTTTTTT. The V call is TRBV13, the J call TRBJ2-2; a possible D gene is TRBD2 (6 bases). This CDR3 region has 16 residues. V was trimmed by 1 base and J by 3 bases, leaving 12 bases between them. Per the germline V gene, CDR1 is PRHDT and CDR2 is FYEKMQ (reference sequence).

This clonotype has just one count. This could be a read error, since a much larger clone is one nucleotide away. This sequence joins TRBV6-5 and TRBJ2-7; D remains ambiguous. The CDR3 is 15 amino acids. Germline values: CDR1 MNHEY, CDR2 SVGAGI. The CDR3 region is CANSFRSSSYYEQYF. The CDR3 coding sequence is TGTGCCAACAGTTTTAGGAGTAGCTCCTACTACGAGCAGTACTTC.

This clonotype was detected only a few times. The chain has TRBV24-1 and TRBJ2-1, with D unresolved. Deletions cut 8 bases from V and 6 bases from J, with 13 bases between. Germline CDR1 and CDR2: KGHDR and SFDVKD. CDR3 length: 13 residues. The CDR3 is CATIGDAGNEQFF. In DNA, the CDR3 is TGTGCCACCATTGGAGATGCAGGCAATGAGCAGTTCTTC.

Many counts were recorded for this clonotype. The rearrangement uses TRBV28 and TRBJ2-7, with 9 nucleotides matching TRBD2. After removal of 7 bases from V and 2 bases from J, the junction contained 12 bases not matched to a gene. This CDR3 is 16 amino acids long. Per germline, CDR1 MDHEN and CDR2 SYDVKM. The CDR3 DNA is TGTGCCAGCACCACGCTGGCGGTAGCGGGAGCCTACGAGCAGTACTTC. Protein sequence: CASTTLAVAGAYEQYF.

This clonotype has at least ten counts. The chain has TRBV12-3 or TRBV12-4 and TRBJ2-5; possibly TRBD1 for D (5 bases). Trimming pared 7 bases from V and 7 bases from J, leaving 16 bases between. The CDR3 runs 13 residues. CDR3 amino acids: CASKDIGEGTQYF. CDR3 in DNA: TGTGCCAGCAAAGATATAGGGGAAGGGACCCAGTACTTC.

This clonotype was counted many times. Here the CDR3 reads CASSTQGSPYEQYF. CDR3 nucleotides: TGTGCCAGCAGTACGCAGGGGTCCCCCTACGAGCAGTACTTC. J is TRBJ2-7 and V is TRBV27; possibly TRBD1 for D (6 bases). Trimming shortened V by 5 bases and J by 2 bases, and 13 bases separated the two germline ends. CDR3 length equals 14 residues. Germline-derived CDR1 and CDR2 are MNHEY and SMNVEV (reference sequence).

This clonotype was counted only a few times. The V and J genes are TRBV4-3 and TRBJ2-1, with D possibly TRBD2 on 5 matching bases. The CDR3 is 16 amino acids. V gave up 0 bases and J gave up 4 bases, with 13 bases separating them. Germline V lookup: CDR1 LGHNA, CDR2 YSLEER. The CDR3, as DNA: TGCGCCAGCAGCCAAGATCACACTAGTCGGTACAATGAGCAGTTCTTC. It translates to CASSQDHTSRYNEQFF.

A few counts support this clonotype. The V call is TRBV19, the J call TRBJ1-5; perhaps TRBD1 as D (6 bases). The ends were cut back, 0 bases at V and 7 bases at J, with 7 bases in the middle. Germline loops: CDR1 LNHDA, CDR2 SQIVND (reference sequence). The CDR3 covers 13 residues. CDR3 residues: CASSIDRGQPQHF. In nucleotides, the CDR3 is TGTGCCAGTAGTATAGACAGGGGCCAGCCCCAGCATTTT.

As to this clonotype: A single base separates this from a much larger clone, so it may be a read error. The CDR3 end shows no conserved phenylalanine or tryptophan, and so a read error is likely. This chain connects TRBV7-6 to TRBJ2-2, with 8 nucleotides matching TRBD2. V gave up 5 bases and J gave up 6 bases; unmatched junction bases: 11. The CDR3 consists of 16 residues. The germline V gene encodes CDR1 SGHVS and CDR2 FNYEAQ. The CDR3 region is CASSQMTAGVAGELFL. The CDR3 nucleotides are TGTGCCAGCAGCCAAATGACAGCGGGAGTCGCCGGGGAGCTGTTTCTT.

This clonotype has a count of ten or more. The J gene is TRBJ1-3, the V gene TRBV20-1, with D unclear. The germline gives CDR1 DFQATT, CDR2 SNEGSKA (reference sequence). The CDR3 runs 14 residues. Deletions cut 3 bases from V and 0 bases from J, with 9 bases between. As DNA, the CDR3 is TGCAGTGCTAGGAATAGTTACTCTGGAAACACCATATATTTT. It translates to CSARNSYSGNTIYF.

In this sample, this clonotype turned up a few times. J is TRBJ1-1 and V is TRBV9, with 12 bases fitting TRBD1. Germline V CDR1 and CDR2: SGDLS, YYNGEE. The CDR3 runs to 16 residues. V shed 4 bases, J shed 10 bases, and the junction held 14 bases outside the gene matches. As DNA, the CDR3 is TGTGCCAGCAGCCCTCAGACCGGGACAGGGGGCTCGGGAGCTTTCTTT. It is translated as CASSPQTGTGGSGAFF.

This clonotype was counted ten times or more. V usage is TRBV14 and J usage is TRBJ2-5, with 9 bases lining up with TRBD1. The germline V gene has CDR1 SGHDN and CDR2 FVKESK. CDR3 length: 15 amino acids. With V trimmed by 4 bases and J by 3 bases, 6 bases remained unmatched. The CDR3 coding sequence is TGTGCCAGCAGCCTCGGGGGACAGGGTGAAGAGACCCAGTACTTC. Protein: CASSLGGQGEETQYF.

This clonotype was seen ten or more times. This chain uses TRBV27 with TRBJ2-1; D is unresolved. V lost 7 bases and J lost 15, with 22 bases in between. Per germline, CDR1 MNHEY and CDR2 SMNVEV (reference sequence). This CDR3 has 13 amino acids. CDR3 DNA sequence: TGTGCCAGCACTAGTTCACTCCAACAATGGTCGTTCTTC. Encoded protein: CASTSSLQQWSFF.

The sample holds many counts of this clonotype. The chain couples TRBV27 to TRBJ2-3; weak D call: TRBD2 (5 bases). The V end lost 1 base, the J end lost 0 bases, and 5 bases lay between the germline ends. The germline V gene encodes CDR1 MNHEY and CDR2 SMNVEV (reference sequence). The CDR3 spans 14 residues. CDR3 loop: CASSLWTSTDTQYF. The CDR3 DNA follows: TGTGCCAGCAGTTTATGGACTAGCACAGATACGCAGTATTTT.

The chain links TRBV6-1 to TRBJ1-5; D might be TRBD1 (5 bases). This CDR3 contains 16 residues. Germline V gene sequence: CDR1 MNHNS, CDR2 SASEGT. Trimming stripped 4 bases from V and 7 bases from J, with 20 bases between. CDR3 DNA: TGTGCCAGCAGTGCCCAGTTGGGGGGGGAGGACCAGCCCCAGCATTTT. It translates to CASSAQLGGEDQPQHF.

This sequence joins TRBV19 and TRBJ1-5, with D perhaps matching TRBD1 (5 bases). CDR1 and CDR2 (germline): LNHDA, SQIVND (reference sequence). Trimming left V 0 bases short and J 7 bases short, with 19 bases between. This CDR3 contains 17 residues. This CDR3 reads CASSIELGTPPGQPQHF. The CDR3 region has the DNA TGTGCCAGTAGTATAGAACTCGGGACGCCACCGGGGCAGCCCCAGCATTTT.

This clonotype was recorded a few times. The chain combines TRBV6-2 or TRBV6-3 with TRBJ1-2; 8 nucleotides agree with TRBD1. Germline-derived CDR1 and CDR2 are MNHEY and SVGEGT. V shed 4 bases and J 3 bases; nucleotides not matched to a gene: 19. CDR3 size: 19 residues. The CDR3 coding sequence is TGTGCCAGCAGTTTCAAGTGTGCGAGACAGGGGTTTTTTTACTATGGCTACACCTTC. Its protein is CASSFKCARQGFFYYGYTF.

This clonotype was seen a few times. CDR3 nucleotides: TGTGCCAGCAGCTTAGATCCCTGGGCAGGGGTTGGAACTGAAAAACTGTTTTTT. This gives the protein CASSLDPWAGVGTEKLFF. The chain has TRBV11-3 and TRBJ1-4, with TRBD1 as a possible D gene (6 bases). Between the trimmed V and J ends, which lost 0 bases and 7 bases, there was a span of 21 bases. CDR1 is SGHNT and CDR2 is YENEEA in the germline V gene. The CDR3 spans 18 residues.

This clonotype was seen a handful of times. The CDR3 region is CASSERVTSGNTIYF. As DNA, the CDR3 is TGTGCCAGCAGTGAACGGGTTACCTCTGGAAACACCATATATTTT. The chain carries TRBV2 and TRBJ1-3; D is unresolved. CDR3 length: 15 amino acids. The ends were cut back, 2 bases at V and 0 bases at J, with 8 bases in the middle. Germline V gives CDR1 SNHLY, CDR2 FYNNEI.

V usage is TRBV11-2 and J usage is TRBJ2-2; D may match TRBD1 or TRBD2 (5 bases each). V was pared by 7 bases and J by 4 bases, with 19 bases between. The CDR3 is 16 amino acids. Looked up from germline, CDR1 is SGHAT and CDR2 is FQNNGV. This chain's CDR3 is CASTLEGTLGTGELFF. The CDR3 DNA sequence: TGTGCCAGCACCCTAGAGGGGACCCTGGGCACCGGGGAGCTGTTTTTT. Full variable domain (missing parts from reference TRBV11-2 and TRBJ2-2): EAGVAQSPRYKIIEKRQSVAFWCNPISGHATLYWYQQILGQGPKLLIQFQNNGVVDDSQLPKDRFSAERLKGVDSTLKIQPAKLEDSAVYLCASTLEGTLGTGELFFGEGSRLTVL.

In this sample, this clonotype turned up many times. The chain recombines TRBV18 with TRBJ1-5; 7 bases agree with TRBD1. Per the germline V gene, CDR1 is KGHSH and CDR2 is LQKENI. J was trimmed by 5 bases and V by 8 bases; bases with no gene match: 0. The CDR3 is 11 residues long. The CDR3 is CASGTDQPQHF. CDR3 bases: TGTGCCAGCGGGACAGATCAGCCCCAGCATTTT.

In DNA, the CDR3 is TGTGCCAGTACCACCACCCCTGCGTACGGACAGGGGAATCAGCCCCAGCATTTT. It yields the protein CASTTTPAYGQGNQPQHF. The chain uses TRBV19 and TRBJ1-5; 9 nucleotides line up with TRBD1. V lost 7 bases and J lost 4; bases outside the gene matches: 17. Germline V gene data show CDR1 as LNHDA and CDR2 as SQIVND (reference sequence). The CDR3 sequence is 18 residues long.